The clone carrying this T cell receptor (beta chain) was counted ten times or more. Its antigen is not identified. The cDNA was synthesized by 5'RACE incorporating 10-nucleotide random UMIs. Every sequencing run drew on 15-18 subjects and yielded over 200 million TCR-beta sequences. One entry per CDR3 protein results from TCRdb running MiXCR on the 5' RACE reads. The data show 95,000 to 110,000 distinct CDR3 sequences, with more than 10% seen just once and approximately 3.4% held by the top ten. The CDR3 sequence is 15 residues long. With 1 base removed from V and 4 bases from J, the gap between germline ends came to 14 bases. Germline V gene sequence: CDR1 MGHRA, CDR2 YSYEKL. These data originate in a study of neurological immune-mediated disorders. Regarding the study as a whole: Healthy controls had more TCR clonal expansion than multiple sclerosis, which showed the least, whereas HTLV-1-associated myelopathy showed the most.

Time point of the sample: longitudinal time-point 3. Input material: PBMCs. The TCR sequence derives from a female donor with HTLV-1-associated myelopathy (HAM/TSP). The chain carries TRBV4-1 and TRBJ2-7, with D possibly being TRBD1 or TRBD2 (6 bases each). The CDR3 nucleotides are TGCGCCAGCAGCCAAGGTGGGGGGCTCATATACGAGCAGTACTTC. Encoded protein: CASSQGGGLIYEQYF.